One sample yielded the 15 T cell receptor beta chains listed below, sequenced in a study of blood T cell repertoires in COVID-19. Assay: immunoSEQ multiplex PCR; the TCRdb copy retains only in-frame clones and omits some. The table lists roughly 250,000 clones, around 85% of them singletons, with 0.87% in the top ten. Source material: peripheral blood. These TCRs come from a human donor with COVID-19, enrolled during active disease. The donor label of this sample is uncertain.

The CDR3 DNA reads TGTGCCAGCAGCGCCGGCGCTGGTAGCGGGGGATCCTACGAGCAGTACTTC. Its translation: CASSAGAGSGGSYEQYF. The chain couples TRBV9 to TRBJ2-7; 9 nucleotides align to TRBD2. The CDR3 consists of 17 residues. Germline V gene data show CDR1 as SGDLS and CDR2 as YYNGEE. The trim removed 3 bases at V and 1 base at J, leaving 11 bases unmatched.

J is TRBJ1-2 and V is TRBV20-1, with unresolved D. Trimming removed 3 bases from V and 6 bases from J, with 8 bases in between. The CDR3 is 11 residues long. Germline V lookup: CDR1 DFQATT, CDR2 SNEGSKA (reference sequence). The CDR3: CSARITDGYTF. Here the CDR3 DNA reads TGCAGTGCTAGGATAACGGATGGCTACACCTTC.

J is TRBJ2-7 and V is TRBV12-3 or TRBV12-4; 9 bases agree with TRBD2. This CDR3 is 12 amino acids long. V lost 7 bases, J lost 13 bases, and 11 bases stayed unmatched. The CDR3 protein is CASNLDGGRAYF. CDR3 bases: TGTGCCAGCAACTTAGATGGCGGGAGGGCCTACTTC.

This chain joins TRBV19 and TRBJ1-1, with a possible D match to TRBD1 (6 bases). This CDR3 is built from 14 residues. The germline V and J ends were trimmed by 6 bases and 1 base, with 12 bases remaining between them. Germline lookup yields CDR1 LNHDA and CDR2 SQIVND (reference sequence). The CDR3 here is CASRVGHENTEAFF. The CDR3 DNA is TGTGCCAGTAGGGTGGGACACGAGAACACTGAAGCTTTCTTT.

This chain links TRBV18 with TRBJ2-1; 10 bases map to TRBD2. The CDR3 has 17 residues. Germline V CDR1 and CDR2: KGHSH, LQKENI. After removal of 1 base from V and 0 bases from J, the junction contained 3 bases not matched to a gene. This chain's CDR3 is CASSPRTSGDSYNEQFF. The CDR3 DNA follows: TGTGCCAGCTCACCACGGACTAGCGGAGACTCCTACAATGAGCAGTTCTTC. Looking up the rest from reference TRBV18 and TRBJ2-1 gives the full variable domain: NAGVMQNPRHLVRRRGQEARLRCSPMKGHSHVYWYRQLPEEGLKFMVYLQKENIIDESGMPKERFSAEFPKEGPSILRIQQVVRGDSAAYFCASSPRTSGDSYNEQFFGPGTRLTVL.

Remarks on this clone: The sample has other DNA sequences that encode this CDR3 too. The V and J genes are TRBV28 and TRBJ1-3; D remains unclear. Trimming cost V 3 bases and J 7 bases, with 7 bases left between them. The CDR3 runs to 12 residues. The germline V gene encodes CDR1 MDHEN and CDR2 SYDVKM. Here the CDR3 reads CASSLRGNTIYF. The CDR3 region has the DNA TGTGCCAGCAGTTTGAGAGGGAACACCATATATTTT.

J is TRBJ2-3 and V is TRBV9; TRBD2 might be the D (5 bases). Trimming removed 0 bases from V and 1 base from J, with 12 bases in between. Germline V CDR1 and CDR2: SGDLS, YYNGEE. This CDR3 is 16 amino acids long. The CDR3 DNA follows: TGTGCCAGCAGCGTAGATGGCGCGGGCGGCACAGATACGCAGTATTTT. It codes for CASSVDGAGGTDTQYF.

As for this clone: A single base separates this from a much larger clone, so it may be a read error. Different DNA sequences within this sample yield the same CDR3. The rearrangement links TRBV11-2 to TRBJ2-1, with D perhaps matching TRBD1 (6 bases). CDR1 and CDR2 (germline): SGHAT, FQNNGV. This CDR3 contains 14 residues. The germline V and J ends were trimmed by 5 bases and 7 bases, with 15 bases remaining between them. The CDR3 DNA reads as TGTGCCAGCAGCCCTCTTACAGGGTATAATGAGCAGTTCTTC. This sequence encodes CASSPLTGYNEQFF.

A few counts support this clone. The gene calls are TRBV7-9 and TRBJ1-1, with D tentatively TRBD1 (5 bases). The CDR3 runs 13 residues. CDR1 and CDR2 (germline): SEHNR, FQNEAQ (reference sequence). The ends were cut back, 4 bases at V and 1 base at J, with 7 bases in the middle. This chain's CDR3 is CASSSQGNTEAFF. The CDR3 nucleotides are TGTGCCAGCAGCTCGCAGGGGAACACTGAAGCTTTCTTT.

The chain employs TRBV27 and TRBJ2-3; no firm D call. The CDR3 has 16 residues. CDR1 MNHEY and CDR2 SMNVEV come from the germline V gene (reference sequence). Between the trimmed V and J ends, which lost 2 bases and 1 base, there was a span of 13 bases. The CDR3 nucleotides read TGTGCCAGCAGTTTAGCCCGAGGCAAAGGCACAGATACGCAGTATTTT. Residues: CASSLARGKGTDTQYF.

The chain joins TRBV7-6 to TRBJ1-3; TRBD1 might be the D (6 bases). Germline CDR1 is SGHVS and CDR2 is FNYEAQ. The CDR3 is 16 residues long. Trimming left V 5 bases short and J 0 bases short, with 14 bases between. Written as DNA, the CDR3 is TGTGCCAGCAGCCCAGAGACAGGCAGCTCTGGAAACACCATATATTTT. Translated: CASSPETGSSGNTIYF.

The rearrangement links TRBV5-1 to TRBJ1-4, with a tentative D call TRBD1 (6 bases). The V end lost 1 base, the J end lost 8 bases, and 12 bases lay between the germline ends. CDR3 length: 14 residues. CDR1 and CDR2 (germline): SGHRS, YFSETQ. CDR3 sequence reads: CASSLQGTREKLFF. As DNA, the CDR3 is TGCGCCAGCAGCTTGCAGGGGACGAGAGAAAAACTGTTTTTT. Looking up the rest from reference TRBV5-1 and TRBJ1-4 gives the full variable domain: KAGVTQTPRYLIKTRGQQVTLSCSPISGHRSVSWYQQTPGQGLQFLFEYFSETQRNKGNFPGRFSGRQFSNSRSEMNVSTLELGDSALYLCASSLQGTREKLFFGSGTQLSVL.

The chain uses TRBV24-1 and TRBJ2-1; 7 bases fit TRBD2. The germline V gene has CDR1 KGHDR and CDR2 SFDVKD. This CDR3 contains 12 residues. J lost 8 bases, V lost 5 bases, and 2 bases had no gene match. The DNA for the CDR3 is TGTGCCACCAGTGGGGGGAGGGATGAGCAGTTCTTC. Its translation is CATSGGRDEQFF.

The chain joins TRBV6-5 to TRBJ1-1; TRBD1 is a possible D gene (5 bases). This CDR3 region has 13 residues. V lost 6 bases and J 6 bases, leaving 14 bases between the germline ends. CDR1 is MNHEY and CDR2 is SVGAGI in the germline V gene. CDR3 nucleotides: TGTGCCAGCAGCCCCGGCGGACACCCTGAAGCTTTCTTT. Translating gives CASSPGGHPEAFF.

The V and J genes are TRBV5-1 and TRBJ2-3, with D maybe TRBD1 (5 bases). This CDR3 spans 14 amino acids. Germline V gene data show CDR1 as SGHRS and CDR2 as YFSETQ. Trimming removed 4 bases from V and 2 bases from J, with 11 bases in between. The CDR3 DNA sequence: TGCGCCAGCAGCCCCCAGACAGACACAGATACGCAGTATTTT. Translated, it gives CASSPQTDTDTQYF.